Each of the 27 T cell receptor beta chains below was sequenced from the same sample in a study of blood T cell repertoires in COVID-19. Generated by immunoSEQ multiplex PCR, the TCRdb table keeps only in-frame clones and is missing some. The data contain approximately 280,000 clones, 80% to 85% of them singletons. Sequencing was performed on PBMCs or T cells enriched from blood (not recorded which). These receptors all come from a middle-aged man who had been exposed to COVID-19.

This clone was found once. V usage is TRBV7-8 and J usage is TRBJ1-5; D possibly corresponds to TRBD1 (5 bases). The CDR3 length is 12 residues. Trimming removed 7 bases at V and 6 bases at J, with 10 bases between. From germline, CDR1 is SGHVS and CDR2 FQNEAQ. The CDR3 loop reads CASTRGTQPQHF. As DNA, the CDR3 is TGTGCCAGCACTCGGGGGACTCAGCCCCAGCATTTT. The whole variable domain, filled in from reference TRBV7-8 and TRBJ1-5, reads GAGVSQSPRYKVAKRGQDVALRCDPISGHVSLFWYQQALGQGPEFLTYFQNEAQLDKSGLPSDRFFAERPEGSVSTLKIQRTQQEDSAVYLCASTRGTQPQHFGDGTRLSIL.

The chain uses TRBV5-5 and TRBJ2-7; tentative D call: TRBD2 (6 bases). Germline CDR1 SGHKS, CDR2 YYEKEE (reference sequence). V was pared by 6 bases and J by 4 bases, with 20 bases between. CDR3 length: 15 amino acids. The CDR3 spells CASTRDSQSGYEQYF. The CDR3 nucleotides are TGTGCCAGCACCCGGGACTCCCAATCGGGGTACGAGCAGTACTTC.

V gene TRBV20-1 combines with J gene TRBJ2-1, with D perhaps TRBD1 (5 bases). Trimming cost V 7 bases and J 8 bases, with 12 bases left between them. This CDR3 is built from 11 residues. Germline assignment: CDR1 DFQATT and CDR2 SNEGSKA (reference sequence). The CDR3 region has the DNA TGCAGTGAGCCTAGGGGCCATGAGCAGTTCTTC. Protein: CSEPRGHEQFF.

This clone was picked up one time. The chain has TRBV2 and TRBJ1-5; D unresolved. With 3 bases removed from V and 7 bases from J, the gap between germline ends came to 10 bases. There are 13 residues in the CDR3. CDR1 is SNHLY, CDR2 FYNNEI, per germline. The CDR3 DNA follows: TGTGCCAGCAGTGACGATCCGGTGCAGCCCCAGCATTTT. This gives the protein CASSDDPVQPQHF.

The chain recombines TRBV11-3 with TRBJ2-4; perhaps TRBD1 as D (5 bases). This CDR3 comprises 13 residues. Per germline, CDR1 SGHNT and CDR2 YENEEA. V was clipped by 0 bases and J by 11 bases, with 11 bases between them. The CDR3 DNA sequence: TGTGCCAGCAGCTTAGATCCAGGGATGGTTCAGTACTTC. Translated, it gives CASSLDPGMVQYF.

As DNA, the CDR3 is TGTGCCAGTAGCATTCCAGGGTTCACTGAAGCTTTCTTT. Amino acid sequence: CASSIPGFTEAFF. This chain uses TRBV19 with TRBJ1-1, with a possible D match to TRBD1 (5 bases). The ends were cut back, 6 bases at V and 4 bases at J, with 12 bases in the middle. CDR3 length: 13 amino acids. The germline V gene encodes CDR1 LNHDA and CDR2 SQIVND (reference sequence).

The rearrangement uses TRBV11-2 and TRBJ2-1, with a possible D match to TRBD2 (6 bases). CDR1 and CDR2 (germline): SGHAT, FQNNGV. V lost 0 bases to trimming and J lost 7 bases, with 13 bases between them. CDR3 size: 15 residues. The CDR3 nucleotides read TGTGCCAGCAGCTTAGAGGCCGGGAGCGGGAATGAGCAGTTCTTC. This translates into CASSLEAGSGNEQFF.

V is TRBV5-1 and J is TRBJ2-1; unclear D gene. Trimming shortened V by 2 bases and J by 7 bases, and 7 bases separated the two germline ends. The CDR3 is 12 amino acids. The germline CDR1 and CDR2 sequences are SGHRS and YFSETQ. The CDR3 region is CASSFDRNEQFF. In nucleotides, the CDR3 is TGCGCCAGCAGCTTCGATCGGAATGAGCAGTTCTTC.

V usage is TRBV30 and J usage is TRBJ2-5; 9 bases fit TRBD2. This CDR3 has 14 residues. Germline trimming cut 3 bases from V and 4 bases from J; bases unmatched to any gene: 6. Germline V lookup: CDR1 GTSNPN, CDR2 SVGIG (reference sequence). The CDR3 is CAWSRTSVGETQYF. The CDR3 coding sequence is TGTGCCTGGAGCCGGACTAGCGTTGGAGAGACCCAGTACTTC.

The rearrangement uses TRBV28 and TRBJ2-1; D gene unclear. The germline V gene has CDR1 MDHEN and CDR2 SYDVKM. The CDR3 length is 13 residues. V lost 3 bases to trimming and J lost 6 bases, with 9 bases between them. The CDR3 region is CASSFPPLNEQFF. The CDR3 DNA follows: TGTGCCAGCAGTTTTCCTCCTCTCAATGAGCAGTTCTTC.

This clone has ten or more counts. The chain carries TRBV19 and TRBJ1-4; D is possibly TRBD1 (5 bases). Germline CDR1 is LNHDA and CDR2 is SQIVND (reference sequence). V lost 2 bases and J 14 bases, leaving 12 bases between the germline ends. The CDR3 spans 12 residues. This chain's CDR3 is CASSIRGGRLFF. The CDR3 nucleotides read TGTGCCAGTAGTATAAGGGGAGGGAGGCTGTTTTTT.

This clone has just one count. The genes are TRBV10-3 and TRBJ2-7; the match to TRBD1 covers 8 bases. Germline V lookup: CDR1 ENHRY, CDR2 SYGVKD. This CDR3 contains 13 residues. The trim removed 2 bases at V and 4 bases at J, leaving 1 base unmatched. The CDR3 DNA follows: TGTGCCATCAGTGAGGACAGGGGTTACGAGCAGTACTTC. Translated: CAISEDRGYEQYF.

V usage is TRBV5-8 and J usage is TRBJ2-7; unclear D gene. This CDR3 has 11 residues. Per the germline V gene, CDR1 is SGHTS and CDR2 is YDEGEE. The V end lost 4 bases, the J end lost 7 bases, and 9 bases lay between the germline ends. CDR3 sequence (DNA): TGTGCCAGCAGCCAGGTCCTTGAGCAGTACTTC. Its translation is CASSQVLEQYF.

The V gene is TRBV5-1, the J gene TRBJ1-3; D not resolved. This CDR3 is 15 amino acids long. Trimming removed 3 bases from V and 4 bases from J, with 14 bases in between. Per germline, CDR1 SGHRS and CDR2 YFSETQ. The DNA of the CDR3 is TGCGCCAGCAGCTCCCAACCGAGGGAGGGAAACACCATATATTTT. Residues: CASSSQPREGNTIYF.

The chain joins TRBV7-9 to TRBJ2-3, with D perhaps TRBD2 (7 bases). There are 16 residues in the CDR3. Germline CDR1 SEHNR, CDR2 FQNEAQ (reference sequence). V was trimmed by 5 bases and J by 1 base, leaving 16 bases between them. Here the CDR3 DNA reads TGTGCCAGCAGCCGACTGGGGGGGCCTGGCACAGATACGCAGTATTTT. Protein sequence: CASSRLGGPGTDTQYF.

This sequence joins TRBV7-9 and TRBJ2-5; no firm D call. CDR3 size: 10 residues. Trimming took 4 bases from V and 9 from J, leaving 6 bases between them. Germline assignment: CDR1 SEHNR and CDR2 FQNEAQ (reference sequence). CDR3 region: CASSSVSQYF. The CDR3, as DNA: TGTGCCAGCAGCTCCGTGTCCCAGTACTTC.

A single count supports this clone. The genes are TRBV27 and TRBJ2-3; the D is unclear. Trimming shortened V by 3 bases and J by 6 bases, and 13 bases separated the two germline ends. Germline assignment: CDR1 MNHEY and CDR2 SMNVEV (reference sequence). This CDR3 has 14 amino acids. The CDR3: CASSLRSYGDTQYF. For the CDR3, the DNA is TGTGCCAGCAGTTTGAGGTCATACGGGGATACGCAGTATTTT.

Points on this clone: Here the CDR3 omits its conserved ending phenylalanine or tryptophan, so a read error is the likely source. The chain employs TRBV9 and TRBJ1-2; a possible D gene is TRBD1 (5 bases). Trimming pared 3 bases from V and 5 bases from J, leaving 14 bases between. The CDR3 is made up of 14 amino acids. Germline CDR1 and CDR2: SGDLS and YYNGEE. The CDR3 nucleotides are TGTGCCAGCAGCGGCCCTCCAGGGTGGTATGGCTACACCCTC. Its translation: CASSGPPGWYGYTL.

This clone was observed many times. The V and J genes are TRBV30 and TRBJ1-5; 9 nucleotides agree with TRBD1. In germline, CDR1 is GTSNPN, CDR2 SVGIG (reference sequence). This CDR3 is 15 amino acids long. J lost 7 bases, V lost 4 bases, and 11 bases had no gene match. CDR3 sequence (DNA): TGTGCCTGGAAAGCCGCCGGGACAGGGCAACAGCCCCAGCATTTT. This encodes CAWKAAGTGQQPQHF. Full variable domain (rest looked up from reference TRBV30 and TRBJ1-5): SQTIHQWPATLVQPVGSPLSLECTVEGTSNPNLYWYRQAAGRGLQLLFYSVGIGQISSEVPQNLSASRPQDRQFILSSKKLLLSDSGFYLCAWKAAGTGQQPQHFGDGTRLSIL.

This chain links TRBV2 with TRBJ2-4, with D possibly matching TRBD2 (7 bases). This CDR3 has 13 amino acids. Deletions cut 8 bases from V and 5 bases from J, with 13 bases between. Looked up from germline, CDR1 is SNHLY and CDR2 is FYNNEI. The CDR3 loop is CASQGLAENIQYF. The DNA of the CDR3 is TGTGCCAGCCAGGGGCTAGCGGAAAACATTCAGTACTTC.

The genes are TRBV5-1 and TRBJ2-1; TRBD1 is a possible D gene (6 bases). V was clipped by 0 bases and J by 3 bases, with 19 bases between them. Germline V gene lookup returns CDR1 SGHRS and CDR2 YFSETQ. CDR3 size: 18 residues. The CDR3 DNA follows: TGCGCCAGCAGCTTGGACGGCCGTGTGGGACACAGCTACAATGAGCAGTTCTTC. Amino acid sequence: CASSLDGRVGHSYNEQFF.

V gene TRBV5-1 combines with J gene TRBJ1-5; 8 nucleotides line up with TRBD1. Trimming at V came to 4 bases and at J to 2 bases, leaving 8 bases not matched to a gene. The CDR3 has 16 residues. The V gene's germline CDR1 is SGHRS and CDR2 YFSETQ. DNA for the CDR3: TGCGCCAGCAGCCCAGTACCGACAGGGGGCAATCAGCCCCAGCATTTT. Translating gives CASSPVPTGGNQPQHF.

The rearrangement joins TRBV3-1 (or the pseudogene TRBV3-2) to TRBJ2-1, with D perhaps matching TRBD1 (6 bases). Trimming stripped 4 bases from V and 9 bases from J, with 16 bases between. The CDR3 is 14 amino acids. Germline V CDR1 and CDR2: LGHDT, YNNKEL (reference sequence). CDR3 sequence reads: CASSPRTTGGEQFF. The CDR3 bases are TGTGCCAGCAGCCCCCGAACGACAGGCGGTGAGCAGTTCTTC.

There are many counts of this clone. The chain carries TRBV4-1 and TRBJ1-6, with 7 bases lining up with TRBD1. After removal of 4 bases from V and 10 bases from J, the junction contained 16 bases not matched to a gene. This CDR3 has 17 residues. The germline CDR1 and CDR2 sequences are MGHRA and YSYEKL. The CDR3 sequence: CASSPGPRQGRISPLHF. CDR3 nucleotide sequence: TGCGCCAGCAGCCCAGGCCCCCGACAGGGCCGGATCTCACCCCTCCACTTT.

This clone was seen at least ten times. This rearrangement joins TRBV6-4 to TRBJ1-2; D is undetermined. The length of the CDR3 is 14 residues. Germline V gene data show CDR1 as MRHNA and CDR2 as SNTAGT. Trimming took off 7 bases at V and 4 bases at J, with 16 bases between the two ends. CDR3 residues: CASTPEAGSYGYTF. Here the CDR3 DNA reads TGTGCCAGCACACCGGAGGCAGGCTCCTATGGCTACACCTTC.

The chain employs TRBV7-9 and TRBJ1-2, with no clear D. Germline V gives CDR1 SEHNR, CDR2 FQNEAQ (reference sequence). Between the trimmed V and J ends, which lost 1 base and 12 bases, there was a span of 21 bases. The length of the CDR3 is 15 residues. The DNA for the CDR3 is TGTGCCAGCAGCTTAGGGAACAGTATCATGGAGGAAGACACCTTC. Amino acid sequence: CASSLGNSIMEEDTF. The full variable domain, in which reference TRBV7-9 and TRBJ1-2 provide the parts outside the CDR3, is DTGVSQNPRHKITKRGQNVTFRCDPISEHNRLYWYRQTLGQGPEFLTYFQNEAQLEKSRLLSDRFSAERPKGSFSTLEIQRTEQGDSAMYLCASSLGNSIMEEDTFGSGTRLTVV.

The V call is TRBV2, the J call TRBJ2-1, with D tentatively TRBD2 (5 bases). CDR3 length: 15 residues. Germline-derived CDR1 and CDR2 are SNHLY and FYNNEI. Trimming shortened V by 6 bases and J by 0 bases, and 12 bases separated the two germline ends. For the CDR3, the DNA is TGTGCCAGCAGCCAGGACTCGAACTCCTACAATGAGCAGTTCTTC. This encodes CASSQDSNSYNEQFF.